This T cell receptor (beta chain) appears in the sequencing data of a study of somatic mutations in cytotoxic T cells in rheumatoid arthritis. Study-level points and caveats: Among patients with rheumatoid arthritis, but not healthy controls, CD8+ clonality increased with age.

In the authors' workflow: Rarely, patient CD8+ clones larger than 1% corresponded to published virus-specific TCRB sequences. Assay used: immunoSEQ multiplex PCR; TCRdb lists only in-frame clones, some missing. V and J calls plus clone size are reproduced from that table; the DNA served to infer D and trimming. The sample shows 15,000 to 20,000 clones, about four fifths of them seen only once. Germline CDR1 reads SEHNR; CDR2 reads FQNEAQ (reference sequence). CDR3 length: 14 amino acids. Trimming took off 5 bases at V and 1 base at J, with 12 bases between the two ends. This clone was observed a handful of times. The antigen remains undetermined.

V is TRBV7-9 and J is TRBJ2-7, with D possibly matching TRBD2 (6 bases). The sample taken for sequencing was CD8+ T cells sorted from blood. This sequence was found in a woman between 50 and 59 years old with rheumatoid arthritis. CDR3 DNA: TGTGCCAGCAGCCTGATAAGCGGGTCCTACGAGCAGTACTTC. Protein sequence: CASSLISGSYEQYF.